This TCR beta chain is drawn from a study of T-cell reconstitution after alpha-beta-depleted transplantation in children (dated by TCRdb to 2016 to 2017). Notes on the research overall: Using TCR repertoire profiling, the study followed T-cell immune reconstitution in a quantitative way in children after TCRalphabeta/CD19-depleted allogeneic hematopoietic cell transplantation.

The method was PCR. The sequencer was an Illumina HiSeq 2500. TCR library preparation used molecular barcoding, with unique molecular identifiers applied to normalize quantification of the TCRbeta repertoire. TCRdb reran the public reads through fastp at Q25 and MiXCR, keeping productive beta chains. Rows with a matching CDR3 protein are joined into one entry that keeps the most common DNA and genes. The sample profile shows nearly 200,000 distinct CDR3 sequences; about 6% of them were found once. The top ten hold roughly 4.5% of the sample. This clonotype showed up many times. The target of this receptor is not known. The sample holds no much larger clone one base away, and base qualities are not on file. Trimming takes 5 bases off V and 4 bases off J; junction bases not matched to a gene: 16. CDR3 length: 17 amino acids, cysteine to phenylalanine. Only the CDR3 DNA is retained, 51 bases long and in frame from the first base. The germline V gene (reference sequence) supplies CDR1 SEHNR and CDR2 FQNEAQ.

What the work shows at the level of the full study, not this receptor alone: In some patients, the high TCRbeta diversity seen at day 60 was put down to recipient T cells and intrathymic progenitors that had survived conditioning. About two months after transplant, the apparently early recovery of alphabetaT-cell counts reportedly depended on just several hundred clones that had expanded rapidly and came from non-depleted graft cells. The frequencies of hyperexpanded clones fell over the following months, and after one year, T-cell counts and TCRbeta diversity were mostly attributed to newly produced T cells.

Explained via the paper, the treatment or condition label denotes: allogeneic hematopoietic cell transplantation with graft depleted of TCRalphabeta T cells and CD19 B cells. TCRalphabeta/CD19-depleted allogeneic hematopoietic cell grafts were given to the transplant recipients, all of whom were children. The sequence came from a girl under two years old with combined immunodeficiency, due to receive a stem cell transplant. The V and J segments used are TRBV7-9 and TRBJ2-5; TRBD1 matches 7 bases in the middle. The sequencing used PBMCs, collected before TCRalphabeta/CD19-depleted stem cell transplant. The nucleotide sequence reads as follows: TGTGCCAGCAGCACAACCGGACAGGTGGGAATGGCAGAGACCCAGTACTTC. This sequence encodes CASSTTGQVGMAETQYF.